The entry below describes one T cell receptor (beta chain). The data were obtained in a study of shared clonotypes between healthy human individuals. Measured with immunoSEQ multiplex PCR; TCRdb has only the in-frame clones, and not every one. The table includes fewer than 850,000 clones, about nine tenths detected once. Germline-derived CDR1 and CDR2 are MGHRA and YSYEKL. Trimming took off 0 bases at V and 0 bases at J, with 12 bases between the two ends. This CDR3 region has 17 residues. Sequencing input: memory CD8+ T cells from PBMCs. Subset here: CD45RO+ cells pooled with CCR7-negative TemRA cells. The chain links TRBV4-1 to TRBJ2-1; D might be TRBD1 (6 bases). The receptor's source is a man aged 18 to 35 in good health. Some clones in this sample may be carry-over from other donors' samples. The CDR3 nucleotides are TGCGCCAGCAGCCAAGATATGACAGGCAGCTCCTACAATGAGCAGTTCTTC. It translates to CASSQDMTGSSYNEQFF.